One sample yielded the 5 T cell receptor beta chains listed below, sequenced in a study of blood T cell repertoires in COVID-19. TCRdb keeps only in-frame clones here, not all; method: immunoSEQ multiplex PCR. The table has fewer than 250,000 clones, roughly 80% seen once. Sequencing was performed on peripheral blood. Every receptor here comes from a woman of 80 years or more with acute or convalescent COVID-19.

This clone came up a few times. The chain carries TRBV7-2 and TRBJ1-5; perhaps TRBD1 as D (5 bases). Trimming stripped 8 bases from V and 5 bases from J, with 19 bases between. Germline CDR1 and CDR2: SGHTA and FQGNSA. The CDR3 covers 15 residues. The CDR3 nucleotides read TGTGCCAGCGGACTAAATCAGGGTGGCCATCAGCCCCAGCATTTT. Translating it yields CASGLNQGGHQPQHF.

CDR3 sequence (DNA): TGTGCCAGCAGCTTAGTAGCGACTTACCAAGAGACCCAGTACTTC. This codes for CASSLVATYQETQYF. The J gene is TRBJ2-5, the V gene TRBV11-2; weak D call: TRBD2 (5 bases). The V gene lost 1 base and the J gene lost 0 bases, with 9 bases spanning the gap. This CDR3 region has 15 residues. The germline V gene has CDR1 SGHAT and CDR2 FQNNGV.

Concerning this clone itself: The germline gene is not matched at one end of the junction; a read error may be the cause. The DNA for the CDR3 is TGTGCCAGCAGCCAGAGCGGGCCGGAGCGGTTCTTC. The encoded protein is CASSQSGPERFF. The chain links TRBV5-8 to TRBJ2-1; D may be TRBD2 (6 bases). CDR1 and CDR2 (germline): SGHTS, YDEGEE. The CDR3 spans 12 residues.

This sequence joins TRBV5-1 and TRBJ2-1; TRBD1 aligns across 8 bases. CDR1 SGHRS and CDR2 YFSETQ come from the germline V gene. The CDR3 has 16 residues. Germline trimming cut 4 bases from V and 6 bases from J; bases unmatched to any gene: 12. The CDR3 sequence: CASSIRPQGAGNEQFF. CDR3 DNA: TGCGCCAGCAGCATTCGACCCCAGGGGGCCGGCAATGAGCAGTTCTTC.

V and J are TRBV30 and TRBJ1-4; TRBD1 agrees at 8 bases. The ends lost 5 bases at V and 7 bases at J; junction bases unmatched: 12. The CDR3 loop spans 15 amino acids. Germline CDR1 is GTSNPN and CDR2 is SVGIG (reference sequence). CDR3 in DNA: TGTGCCTGGGCCGGACAGGGAGGATCGGTTGAAAAACTGTTTTTT. This translates into CAWAGQGGSVEKLFF.